This T cell receptor (beta chain) was captured by sequencing in a study of PD-1 blockade in classical Hodgkin lymphoma. Study-wide points: What caused the repertoire differences, perhaps disease activity or prior therapy, remains undefined. The study reported lower baseline TCR diversity in newly diagnosed patients than in healthy donors.

Germline assignment: CDR1 SGHRS and CDR2 YFSETQ. The CDR3 contains 17 residues. V dropped 0 bases and J dropped 4; count of bases not matched to a gene: 6. Notes on this clone: Its target is unknown.

Clones were sequenced by immunoSEQ multiplex PCR, and TCRdb holds only the in-frame ones, with some missing. The repertoire holds tens of thousands of clones, with 93% as singletons. Time point denoted: newly diagnosed, previously untreated cHL patient sample. Peripheral samples used as comparators were newly diagnosed, untreated classical Hodgkin lymphoma PBMCs. The genes are TRBV5-1 and TRBJ2-1; TRBD2 aligns across 11 bases. This receptor was taken from a human donor with classical Hodgkin lymphoma. The sequenced material came from peripheral blood mononuclear cells (PBMCs). The CDR3 region has the DNA TGCGCCAGCAGCTTGGTACTAGCGGGAGAAATGTACAATGAGCAGTTCTTC. This encodes CASSLVLAGEMYNEQFF.